The clone carrying this T cell receptor beta chain was seen a handful of times. Its antigen is as yet unknown. The sample belongs to a study of cytomegalovirus exposure and HLA in healthy donors. Sequencing was performed with immunoSEQ multiplex PCR; in TCRdb, only in-frame clones are kept and a portion is missing. Of 200,000 to 300,000 clones detected, about 86% appear once; the ten largest clones hold around 1.2%. The J segment lost 6 bases and the V segment lost 2 bases, leaving 8 bases of the junction unmatched. This CDR3 comprises 16 residues. In germline, CDR1 is MGHRA, CDR2 YSYEKL. Findings and limits, study-wide: The study recorded 150 to 200 TCR beta chains that were cytomegalovirus-associated. The tendency of first-cohort TCR clusters to co-occur in the 120 or so validation repertoires was the finding of a later analysis.

V gene TRBV4-1 combines with J gene TRBJ1-5, with TRBD1 identical over 9 bases. This clonotype was sampled from a young woman in good health and CMV-seropositive. The sample consisted of PBMCs. CDR3 DNA: TGCGCCAGCAGCCAATCGCCGGGACAGGGATCTCAGCCCCAGCATTTT. Translating it yields CASSQSPGQGSQPQHF.